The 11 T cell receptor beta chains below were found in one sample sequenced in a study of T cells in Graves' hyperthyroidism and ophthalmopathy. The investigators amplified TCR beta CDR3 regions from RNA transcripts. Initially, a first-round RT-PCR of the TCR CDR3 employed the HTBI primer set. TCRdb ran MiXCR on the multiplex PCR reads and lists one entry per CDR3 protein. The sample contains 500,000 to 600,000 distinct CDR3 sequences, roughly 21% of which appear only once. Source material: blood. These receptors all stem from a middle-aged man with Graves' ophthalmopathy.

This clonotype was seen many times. In DNA form, the CDR3 reads TGTGCCAGCAGGCCCCGGCAGGCCTTGGGGGAAGCTTTCTTT. Translation gives CASRPRQALGEAFF. This chain uses TRBV6-1 with TRBJ1-1; D is ambiguous. The CDR3 sequence is 14 residues long. V lost 6 bases and J 8 bases, leaving 19 bases between the germline ends. CDR1 and CDR2 from the germline V gene are MNHNS and SASEGT.

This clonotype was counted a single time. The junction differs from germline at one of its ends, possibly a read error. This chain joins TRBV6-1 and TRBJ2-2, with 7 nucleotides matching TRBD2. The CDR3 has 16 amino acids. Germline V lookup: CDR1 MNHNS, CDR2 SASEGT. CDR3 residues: CASSEIWGGYGGELLF. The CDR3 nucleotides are TGTGCCAGCAGTGAAATCTGGGGGGGGTACGGTGGGGAGCTGCTTTTT.

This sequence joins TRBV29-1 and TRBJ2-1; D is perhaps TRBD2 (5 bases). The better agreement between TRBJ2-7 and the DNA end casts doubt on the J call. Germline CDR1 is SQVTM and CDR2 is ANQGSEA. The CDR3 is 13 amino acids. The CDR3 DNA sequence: TGCAGCGTTCGAGGGCCTTTGAACAATGAGCAGTACTTC. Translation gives CSVRGPLNNEQYF.

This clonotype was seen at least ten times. This CDR3 reads CASSLGTLEAFF. As DNA, the CDR3 is TGTGCCAGCAGTTTAGGGACACTTGAAGCTTTCTTT. The chain employs TRBV12-3 or TRBV12-4 and TRBJ1-1; possibly TRBD1 for D (5 bases). The CDR3 runs to 12 residues. Trimming pared 1 base from V and 7 bases from J, leaving 7 bases between.

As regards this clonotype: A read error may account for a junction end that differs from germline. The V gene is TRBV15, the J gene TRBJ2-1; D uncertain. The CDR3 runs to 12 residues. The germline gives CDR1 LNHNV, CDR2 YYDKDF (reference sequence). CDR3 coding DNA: TGTGCCACCAGCAGAGGGTACAGTGAGCAGTTCTTC. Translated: CATSRGYSEQFF.

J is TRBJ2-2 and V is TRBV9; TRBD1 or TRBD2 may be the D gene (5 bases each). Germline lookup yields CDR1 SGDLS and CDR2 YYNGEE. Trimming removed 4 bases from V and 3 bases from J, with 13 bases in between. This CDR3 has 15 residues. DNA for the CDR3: TGTGCCAGCAGCTTAGAGGGGACCCACACCGGGGAGCTGTTTTTT. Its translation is CASSLEGTHTGELFF.

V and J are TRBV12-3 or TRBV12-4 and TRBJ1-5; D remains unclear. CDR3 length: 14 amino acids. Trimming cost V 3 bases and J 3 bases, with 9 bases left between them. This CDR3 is CASSFRHLNQPQHF. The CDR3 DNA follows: TGTGCCAGCAGTTTTCGACACCTCAATCAGCCCCAGCATTTT.

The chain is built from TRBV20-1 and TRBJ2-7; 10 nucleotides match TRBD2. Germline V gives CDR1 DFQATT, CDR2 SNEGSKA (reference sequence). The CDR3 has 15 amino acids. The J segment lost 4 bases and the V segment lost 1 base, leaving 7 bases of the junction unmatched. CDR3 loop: CSARGGSGRVYEQYF. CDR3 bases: TGCAGTGCTAGAGGGGGAAGCGGGAGGGTTTACGAGCAGTACTTC.

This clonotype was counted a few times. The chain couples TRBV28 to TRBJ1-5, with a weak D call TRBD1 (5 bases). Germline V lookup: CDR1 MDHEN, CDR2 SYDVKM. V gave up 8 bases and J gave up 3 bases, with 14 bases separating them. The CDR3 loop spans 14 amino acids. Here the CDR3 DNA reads TGTGCCAGCCTCAAACAGGAGCCCAATCAGCCCCAGCATTTT. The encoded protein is CASLKQEPNQPQHF.

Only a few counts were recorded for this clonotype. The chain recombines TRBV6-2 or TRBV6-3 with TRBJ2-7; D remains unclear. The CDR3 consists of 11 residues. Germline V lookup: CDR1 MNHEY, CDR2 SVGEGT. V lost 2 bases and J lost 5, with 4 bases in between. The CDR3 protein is CASSYVNEQYF. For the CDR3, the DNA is TGTGCCAGCAGTTACGTAAACGAGCAGTACTTC.

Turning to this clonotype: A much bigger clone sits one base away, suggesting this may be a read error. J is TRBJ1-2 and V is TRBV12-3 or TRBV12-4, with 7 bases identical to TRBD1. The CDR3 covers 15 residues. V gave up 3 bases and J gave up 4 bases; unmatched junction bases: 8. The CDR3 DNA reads TGTGCCAGCAGTTTCGGGACAGCTTCTAGCTATGGCTACACCTTC. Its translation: CASSFGTASSYGYTF.